This TCR beta chain was recorded in a study of T cells in Graves' hyperthyroidism and ophthalmopathy. CDR1 and CDR2 from the germline V gene are SGHTA and FQGTGA. Trimming took 5 bases from V and 6 from J, leaving 8 bases between them. The CDR3 consists of 12 residues. Among the patients, aged 18 to 65, hyperthyroidism was newly diagnosed and had lasted under 2 months. The investigators amplified TCR beta CDR3 regions from RNA transcripts. The study used the HTBI primer set for a first-round RT-PCR of the TCR CDR3. TCRdb itself ran the multiplex PCR reads through MiXCR, one entry per CDR3 protein. Here the sample spans some 440,000 distinct CDR3 sequences, around a sixth being singletons.

The sequencing sample was made of blood. V and J are TRBV7-3 and TRBJ2-1; D remains unclear. This TCR was sampled from a woman under 30 with Graves' hyperthyroidism. CDR3 residues: CASSPFPNEQFF. In DNA, the CDR3 is TGTGCCAGCAGCCCCTTTCCCAATGAGCAGTTCTTC.